This paragraph covers one TCR beta chain sequence. This sample was taken from a study of cytomegalovirus exposure and HLA in healthy donors. CDR3 size: 15 residues. Germline V gives CDR1 LNHNV, CDR2 YYDKDF (reference sequence). V gave up 0 bases and J gave up 10 bases; unmatched junction bases: 5. Vbeta (60) and Jbeta (13) primers were used in the PCR. Some clones are missing from TCRdb's copy, which holds only in-frame ones; the method was immunoSEQ multiplex PCR. Among over 150,000 clones listed, under 90% were seen once. The source is a man younger than 40 in good health and CMV-seronegative. This chain joins TRBV15 and TRBJ2-1, with TRBD2 matching over 11 bases. Material for sequencing was PBMCs. The CDR3 here is CATSRDLAGGIEQFF. The CDR3 DNA reads as TGTGCCACCAGCAGAGATCTAGCGGGAGGAATCGAGCAGTTCTTC.